These 9 T cell receptor beta chains were sequenced from one sample in a study of CD8+ T cells in alopecia areata. Treatment noted: oral pan-JAK inhibitor, 5-10 mg twice daily. TCR sequencing used cDNA made by reverse transcription of extracted RNA. Only in-frame clones appear in the TCRdb table, and some are missing; sequencing was by immunoSEQ multiplex PCR. Of a few hundred thousand clones listed, roughly two fifths were seen once; the top ten hold 0.48%. The sequences come from CD4+ T cells sorted from blood, collected at approximately week 30, from a patient treated with tofacitinib. Receptors were obtained from a human donor with alopecia areata.

V gene TRBV29-1 combines with J gene TRBJ2-7; possibly TRBD1 for D (7 bases). This CDR3 comprises 13 residues. Germline CDR1 SQVTM, CDR2 ANQGSEA. V dropped 6 bases and J dropped 4 bases, with 16 bases sitting between them. CDR3 DNA sequence: TGCAGCGTGAACGGGGGACAGAGGTACGAGCAGTACTTC. It codes for CSVNGGQRYEQYF.

CDR3: CAISLGLADTDTQYF. CDR3 coding DNA: TGTGCCATCAGTCTGGGACTAGCGGACACAGATACGCAGTATTTT. The V gene is TRBV10-3, the J gene TRBJ2-3; 11 bases agree with TRBD2. After removal of 5 bases from V and 2 bases from J, the junction contained 3 bases not matched to a gene. CDR1 ENHRY and CDR2 SYGVKD come from the germline V gene. The CDR3 extends over 15 amino acids.

The gene calls are TRBV29-1 and TRBJ2-1, with no clear D. V was pared by 4 bases and J by 6 bases, with 13 bases between. The CDR3 extends over 13 amino acids. CDR1 is SQVTM and CDR2 is ANQGSEA in the germline V gene. CDR3 protein: CSVAPSEPNEQFF. The DNA for the CDR3 is TGCAGCGTTGCTCCCTCTGAACCCAATGAGCAGTTCTTC.

The rearrangement joins TRBV5-4 to TRBJ2-7; 7 bases fit TRBD1. Trimming cost V 8 bases and J 3 bases; bases outside gene matches: 11. The CDR3 totals 14 residues. CDR1 and CDR2 (germline): SGHNT, YYREEE (reference sequence). CDR3 protein: CASRVPGQYYEQYF. CDR3 bases: TGTGCCAGTAGAGTCCCGGGACAGTACTACGAGCAGTACTTC.

This clone was observed a single time. The rearrangement uses TRBV7-2 and TRBJ2-3; D tentatively fits TRBD1 or TRBD2 (5 bases each). The V gene lost 4 bases and the J gene lost 0 bases, with 11 bases spanning the gap. The CDR3 is made up of 15 amino acids. Germline lookup yields CDR1 SGHTA and CDR2 FQGNSA. Written as DNA, the CDR3 is TGTGCCAGCAGCTGGGGGAGAACTAGCACAGATACGCAGTATTTT. Translating gives CASSWGRTSTDTQYF.

V and J are TRBV7-9 and TRBJ2-7, with D unresolved. This CDR3 is built from 11 residues. V was clipped by 4 bases and J by 6 bases, with 7 bases between them. Germline CDR1 is SEHNR and CDR2 is FQNEAQ (reference sequence). The CDR3 region has the DNA TGTGCCAGCAGCTATGACCGCGAGCAGTACTTC. This codes for CASSYDREQYF.

V is TRBV29-1 and J is TRBJ2-7; no definite D call. The CDR3 covers 11 residues. The germline V and J ends were trimmed by 3 bases and 13 bases, with 16 bases remaining between them. Germline-derived CDR1 and CDR2 are SQVTM and ANQGSEA. CDR3: CSVESVGQRYF. The CDR3 region has the DNA TGCAGCGTTGAGTCGGTCGGCCAGCGCTACTTC.

The chain has TRBV5-1 and TRBJ2-2, with D maybe TRBD2 (5 bases). CDR3 length: 16 amino acids. CDR1 is SGHRS, CDR2 YFSETQ, per germline. Trimming cost V 4 bases and J 0 bases, with 13 bases left between them. This CDR3 is CASSAPFGANTGELFF. The CDR3 DNA reads as TGCGCCAGCAGCGCCCCCTTCGGGGCGAACACCGGGGAGCTGTTTTTT.

This clone has a handful of counts. This chain connects TRBV4-1 to TRBJ2-7; no definite D call. V was trimmed by 4 bases and J by 2 bases, leaving 15 bases between them. CDR1 MGHRA and CDR2 YSYEKL come from the germline V gene. This CDR3 spans 15 amino acids. CDR3 loop: CASSPLPAPTYEQYF. DNA for the CDR3: TGCGCCAGCAGCCCTCTTCCGGCCCCAACCTACGAGCAGTACTTC.